The clone carrying this TCR beta chain showed up just once. Antigen unknown. The table came from immunoSEQ multiplex PCR; TCRdb's copy has only in-frame clones and leaves some out. The sample carries around 130,000 clones, roughly nine tenths recorded once. The sample is drawn from a study of cytomegalovirus exposure and HLA in healthy donors. Study-wide context: The platform used for the roughly 130 validation repertoires matched that of the approximately 640 first-cohort repertoires, a later analysis reported.

Whole-study results and caveats: Researchers reported that a few CMV-associated chains were confirmed in vitro as CMV antigen-specific. The listing of 150 or so TCR beta chains classed them as cytomegalovirus-associated.

The donors were members of the roughly 120-subject validation cohort (separate from the 666-subject first cohort). Per the germline V gene, CDR1 is MDHEN and CDR2 is SYDVKM. The V gene lost 2 bases and the J gene lost 4 bases, with 5 bases spanning the gap. CDR3 length equals 12 residues. The chain employs TRBV28 and TRBJ1-2; D not resolved. The TCR comes from a young man in good health and CMV-seronegative. The sequenced material came from PBMCs. The CDR3 nucleotides are TGTGCCAGCAGTTTACCAATCTATGGCTACACCTTC. Its protein is CASSLPIYGYTF.